This T cell receptor beta chain was observed in a study of cytomegalovirus exposure and HLA in healthy donors. Study summary: The roughly 130 validation repertoires used the same platform as the approximately 620 first-cohort repertoires (as reported by a later analysis).

TCRdb's copy holds only in-frame clones and misses some; the assay was immunoSEQ multiplex PCR. The sample lists approximately 160,000 clones, roughly 89% seen once, with 3% to 3.5% in the top ten. The trim removed 3 bases at V and 2 bases at J, leaving 6 bases unmatched. The V gene's germline CDR1 is WNHNN and CDR2 SYGVQD (reference sequence). The CDR3 totals 16 residues. Regarding the study as a whole: The study listed 150 to 200 cytomegalovirus-associated TCR beta chains. Three CMV-associated chains proved CMV antigen-specific in vitro.

With respect to this clone: Its specificity is unknown.

The TCR comes from a woman aged 18-29 years in good health and CMV-seropositive. The sequencing input was PBMCs. J is TRBJ2-1 and V is TRBV10-1, with TRBD2 matching over 8 bases. The CDR3 sequence: CASSEPGRGAYNEQFF. The CDR3 bases are TGCGCCAGCAGTGAACCAGGGCGGGGGGCCTACAATGAGCAGTTCTTC.